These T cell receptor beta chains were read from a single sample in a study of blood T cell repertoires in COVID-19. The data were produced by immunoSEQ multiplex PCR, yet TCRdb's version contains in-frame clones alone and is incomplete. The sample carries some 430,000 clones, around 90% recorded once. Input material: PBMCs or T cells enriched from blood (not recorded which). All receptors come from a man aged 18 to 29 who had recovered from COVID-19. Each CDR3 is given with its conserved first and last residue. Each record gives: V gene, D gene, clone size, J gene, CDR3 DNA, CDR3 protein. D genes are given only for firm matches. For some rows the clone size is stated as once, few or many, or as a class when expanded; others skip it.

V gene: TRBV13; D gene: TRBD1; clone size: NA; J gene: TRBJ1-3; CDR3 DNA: TGTGCCAGCAGGGTCAGGGGGTCTGGAAACACCATATATTTT; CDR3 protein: CASRVRGSGNTIYF
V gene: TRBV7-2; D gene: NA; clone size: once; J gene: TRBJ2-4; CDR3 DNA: TGTGCCAGCAGTTCGGGTGCCAAAAACATTCAGTACTTC; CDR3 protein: CASSSGAKNIQYF
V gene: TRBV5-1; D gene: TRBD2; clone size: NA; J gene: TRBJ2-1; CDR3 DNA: TGCGCCAGCAGCTTGGGCGCGGGAGTATATGAGCAGTTCTTC; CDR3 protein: CASSLGAGVYEQFF
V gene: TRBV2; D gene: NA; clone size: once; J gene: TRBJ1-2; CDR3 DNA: TGTGCCAGCATCCTACGACAGTTCTATGGCTACACCTTC; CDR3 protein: CASILRQFYGYTF
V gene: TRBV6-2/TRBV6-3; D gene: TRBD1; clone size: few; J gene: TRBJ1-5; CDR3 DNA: TGTGCCAGCGGCCGGGGACAGTCCAATCAGCCCCAGCATTTT; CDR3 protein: CASGRGQSNQPQHF
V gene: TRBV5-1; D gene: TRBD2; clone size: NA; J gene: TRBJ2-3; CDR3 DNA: TGCGCCAGCAGCTTATTAGCGGGGGACACAGATACGCAGTATTTT; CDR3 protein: CASSLLAGDTDTQYF
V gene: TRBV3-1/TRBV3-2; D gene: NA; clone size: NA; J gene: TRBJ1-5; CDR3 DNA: TGTGCCAGCAGCCTCGGGACACGGGGCAATCAGCCCCAGCATTTT; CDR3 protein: CASSLGTRGNQPQHF
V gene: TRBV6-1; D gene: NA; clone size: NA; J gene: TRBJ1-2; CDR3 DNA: TGTGCCAGCAGTGAATCTCAGAGGAATCCGACCTATGGCTACACCTTC; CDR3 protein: CASSESQRNPTYGYTF
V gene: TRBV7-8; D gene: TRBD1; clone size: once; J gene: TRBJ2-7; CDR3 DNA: TGTGCCACCACTAACAGGGGGTCCTACGAGCAGTACTTC; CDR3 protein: CATTNRGSYEQYF
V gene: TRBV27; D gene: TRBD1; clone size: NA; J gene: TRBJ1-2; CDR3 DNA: TGTGCCAGCAGGGACACAGGGGTTTATGGCTACACCTTC; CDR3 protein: CASRDTGVYGYTF
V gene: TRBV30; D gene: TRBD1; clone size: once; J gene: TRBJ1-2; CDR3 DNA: TGTGCCTGGCCGCGACAGGGGAAAGAATATGGCTACACCTTC; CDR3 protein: CAWPRQGKEYGYTF
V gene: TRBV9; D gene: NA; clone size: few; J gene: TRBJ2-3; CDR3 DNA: TGTGCCAGCAGCGTAGTCGCAGATACGCAGTATTTT; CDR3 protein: CASSVVADTQYF
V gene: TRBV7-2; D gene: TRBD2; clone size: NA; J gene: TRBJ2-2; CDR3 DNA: TGTGCCAGCAGTCAGCCGGGACTAGGTGGATCCGGGGAGCTGTTTTTT; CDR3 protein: CASSQPGLGGSGELFF
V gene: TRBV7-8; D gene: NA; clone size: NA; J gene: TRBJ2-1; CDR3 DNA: TGTGCCAGCAACTCCGGGAGCTCCTACAATGAGCAGTTCTTC; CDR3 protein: CASNSGSSYNEQFF
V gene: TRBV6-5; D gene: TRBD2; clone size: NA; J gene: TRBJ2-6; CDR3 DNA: TGTGCCACGGGCGGGGGCTCTGGGGCCAACGTCCTGACTTTC; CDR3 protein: CATGGGSGANVLTF
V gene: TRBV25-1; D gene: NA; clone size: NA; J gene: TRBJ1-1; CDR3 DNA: TGTGCCACCTCAACTTCGGGTATAGGTTTGACTGAAGCTTTCTTT; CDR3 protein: CATSTSGIGLTEAFF
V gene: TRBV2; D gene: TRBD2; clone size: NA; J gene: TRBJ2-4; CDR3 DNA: TGTGCCAGCAGCGTCCTAGCGGGGGATAACATTCAGTACTTC; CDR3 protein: CASSVLAGDNIQYF
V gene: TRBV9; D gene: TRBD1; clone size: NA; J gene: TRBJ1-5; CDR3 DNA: TGTGCCAGCAGCGGGAGCGGACAGGGAGAACAGCCCCAGCATTTT; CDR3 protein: CASSGSGQGEQPQHF
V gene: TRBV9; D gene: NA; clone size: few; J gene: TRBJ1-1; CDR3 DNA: TGTGCCAGCAGCTTGGCGGGGTTCGGCACTGAAGCTTTCTTT; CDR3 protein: CASSLAGFGTEAFF
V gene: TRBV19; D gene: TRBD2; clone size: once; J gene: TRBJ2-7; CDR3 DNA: TGTGCCAGTACCCGGACTAGCGGCTCCTACGAGCAGTACTTC; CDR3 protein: CASTRTSGSYEQYF
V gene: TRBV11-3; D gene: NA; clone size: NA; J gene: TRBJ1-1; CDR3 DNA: TGTGCCAGCAGAGGACAGTCCGTCGCTTTCTTT; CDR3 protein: CASRGQSVAFF
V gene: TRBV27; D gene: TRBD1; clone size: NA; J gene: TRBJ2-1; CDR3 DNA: TGTGCCAGCAGTTTACGGGACAGTTATGAGCAGTTCTTC; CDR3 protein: CASSLRDSYEQFF
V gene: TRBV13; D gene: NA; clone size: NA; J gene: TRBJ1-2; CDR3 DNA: TGTGCCAGCAGCTTTCAGGGTTATGGCTACACCTTC; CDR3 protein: CASSFQGYGYTF
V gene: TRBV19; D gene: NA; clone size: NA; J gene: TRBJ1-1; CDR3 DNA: TGTGCCACCGGGGGGGCCACTGAAGCTTTCTTT; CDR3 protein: CATGGATEAFF
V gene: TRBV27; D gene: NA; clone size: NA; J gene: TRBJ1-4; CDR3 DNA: TGTGCCAGCACTATGTGGGGGGCAACTAATGAAAAACTGTTTTTT; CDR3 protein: CASTMWGATNEKLFF
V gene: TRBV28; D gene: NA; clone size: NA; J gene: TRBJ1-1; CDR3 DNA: TGTGCCAGCAGTTCCCTCCGAGGGACTGAAGCTTTCTTT; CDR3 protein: CASSSLRGTEAFF
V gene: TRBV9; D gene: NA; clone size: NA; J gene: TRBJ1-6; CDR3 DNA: TGTGCCAGCAGCGCACAGGGTCCGGGGAATTCACCCCTCCACTTT; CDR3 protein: CASSAQGPGNSPLHF
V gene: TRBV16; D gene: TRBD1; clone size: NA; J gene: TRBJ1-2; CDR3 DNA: TGTGCCAGCAGCCAATTATTATCCGGGACAGGGCGAGGATATGGCTACACCTTC; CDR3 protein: CASSQLLSGTGRGYGYTF
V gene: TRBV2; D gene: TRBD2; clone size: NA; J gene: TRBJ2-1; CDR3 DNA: TGTGCCAGCAGGGGACTAGCGGGAGGAGAAGGGGACAATGAGCAGTTCTTC; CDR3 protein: CASRGLAGGEGDNEQFF
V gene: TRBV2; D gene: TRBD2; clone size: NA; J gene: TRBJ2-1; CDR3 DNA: TGTGCCAGCAGTGATATAGCGGGGGGGCCAATAAACAATGAGCAGTTCTTC; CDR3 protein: CASSDIAGGPINNEQFF
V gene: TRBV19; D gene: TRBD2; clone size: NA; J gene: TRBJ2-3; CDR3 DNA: TGTGCCAGTAGTATACGTAGCGGGGATCCAGATACGCAGTATTTT; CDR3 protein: CASSIRSGDPDTQYF
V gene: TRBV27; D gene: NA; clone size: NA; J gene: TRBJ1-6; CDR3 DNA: TGTGCCAGCAGTTTGAGAGCGGCAAATTCACCCCTCCACTTT; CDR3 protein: CASSLRAANSPLHF
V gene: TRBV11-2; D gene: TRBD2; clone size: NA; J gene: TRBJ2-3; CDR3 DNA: TGTGCCAGCAGCTTAGAATCACTAGCGGGAGATACGCAGTATTTT; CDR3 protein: CASSLESLAGDTQYF
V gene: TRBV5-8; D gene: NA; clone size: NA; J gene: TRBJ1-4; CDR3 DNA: TGTGCCAGCAGCCCTCGGTGGAATGAAAAACTGTTTTTT; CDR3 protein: CASSPRWNEKLFF
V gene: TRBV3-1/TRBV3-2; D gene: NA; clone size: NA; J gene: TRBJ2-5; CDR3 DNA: TGTGCCAGCAGCCAAGCCGGAGAGGAGACCCAGTACTTC; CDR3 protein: CASSQAGEETQYF
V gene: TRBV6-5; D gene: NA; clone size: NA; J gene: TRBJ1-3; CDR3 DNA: TGTGCCAGCAGCCGGGACATCAGTCGTAACACCATATATTTT; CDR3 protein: CASSRDISRNTIYF
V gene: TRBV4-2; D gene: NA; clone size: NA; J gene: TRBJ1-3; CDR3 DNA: TGTGCCAGCAGCCAAGATGAAGCGGGGGTCTCTGGAAACACCATATATTTT; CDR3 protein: CASSQDEAGVSGNTIYF
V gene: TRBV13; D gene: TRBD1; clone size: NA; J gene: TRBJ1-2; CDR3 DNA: TGTGCCAGCAGCTTAGAGATCCAACCCGGGACAGGGATCTCCGGGGGCTACACCTTC; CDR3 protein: CASSLEIQPGTGISGGYTF
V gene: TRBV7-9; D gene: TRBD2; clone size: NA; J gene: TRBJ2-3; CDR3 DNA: TGTGCCAGCAGCTTAGAGCGGGGGGGCGTCACAGATACGCAGTATTTT; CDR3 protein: CASSLERGGVTDTQYF
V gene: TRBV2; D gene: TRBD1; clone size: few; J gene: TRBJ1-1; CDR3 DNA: TGTGCCAGCAGAACCCGGGACAGGGTGAACACTGAAGCTTTCTTT; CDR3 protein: CASRTRDRVNTEAFF
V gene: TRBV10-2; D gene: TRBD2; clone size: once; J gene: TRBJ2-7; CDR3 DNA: TGCGCCAGCAGTGAGCCTTCGACTAGCGGGGTAGAGTACTTC; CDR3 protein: CASSEPSTSGVEYF
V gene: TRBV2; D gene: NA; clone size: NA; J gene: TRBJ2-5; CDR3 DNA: TGTGCCAGCAAGTGGGCGGAGACCCAGTACTTC; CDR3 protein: CASKWAETQYF
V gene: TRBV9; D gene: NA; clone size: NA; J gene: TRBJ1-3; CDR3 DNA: TGTGCCAGCAGCGGATTAGAAGGGGCTGGAAACACCATATATTTT; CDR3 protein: CASSGLEGAGNTIYF
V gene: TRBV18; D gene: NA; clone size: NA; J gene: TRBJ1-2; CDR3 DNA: TGTGCCAGCTCACGCGAACAGTCCAACTATGGCTACACCTTC; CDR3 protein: CASSREQSNYGYTF
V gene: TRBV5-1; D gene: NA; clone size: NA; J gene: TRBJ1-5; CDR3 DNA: TGCGCCAGCAGCTTGGATGGAGGGATTAGGGATCAGCCCCAGCATTTT; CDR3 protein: CASSLDGGIRDQPQHF